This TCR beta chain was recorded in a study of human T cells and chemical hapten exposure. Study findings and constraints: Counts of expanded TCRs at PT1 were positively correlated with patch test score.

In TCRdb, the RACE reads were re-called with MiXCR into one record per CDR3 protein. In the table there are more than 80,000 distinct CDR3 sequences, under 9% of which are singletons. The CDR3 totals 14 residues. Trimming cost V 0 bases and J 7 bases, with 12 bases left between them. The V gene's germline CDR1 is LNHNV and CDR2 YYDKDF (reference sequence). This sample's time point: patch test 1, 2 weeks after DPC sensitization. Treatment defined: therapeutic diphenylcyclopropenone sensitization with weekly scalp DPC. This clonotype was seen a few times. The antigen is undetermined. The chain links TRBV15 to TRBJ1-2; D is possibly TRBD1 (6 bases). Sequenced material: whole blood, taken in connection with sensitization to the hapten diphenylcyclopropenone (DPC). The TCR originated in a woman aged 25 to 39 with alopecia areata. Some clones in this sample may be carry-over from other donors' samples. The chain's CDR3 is CATSRDTGAFGYTF. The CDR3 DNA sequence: TGTGCCACCAGCAGAGATACGGGGGCGTTTGGCTACACCTTC. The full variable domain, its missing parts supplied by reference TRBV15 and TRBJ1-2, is DAMVIQNPRYQVTQFGKPVTLSCSQTLNHNVMYWYQQKSSQAPKLLFHYYDKDFNNEADTPDNFQSRRPNTSFCFLDIRSPGLGDTAMYLCATSRDTGAFGYTFGSGTRLTVV.